The clone carrying this T cell receptor beta chain has a handful of counts. By 5'RACE template switching, TCR cDNA was produced, with a universal primer site and UMIs added in the process. Each CDR3 protein is one row after TCRdb ran MiXCR on the 5' RACE reads. There are about 330,000 distinct CDR3 sequences in the sample; around 6.8% occur only once, and roughly a sixth lies in the top ten. The V gene lost 6 bases and the J gene lost 6 bases, with 12 bases spanning the gap. Germline V lookup: CDR1 SNHLY, CDR2 FYNNEI. This CDR3 is built from 13 residues. The sample is drawn from a study of T cells after yellow fever vaccination.

The gene calls are TRBV2 and TRBJ2-1; the D gene is possibly TRBD1 (5 bases). This TCR was sampled from a man aged 18 to 29 who received the YFV17D yellow fever vaccine. The specimen comprised PBMCs, sampled approximately 47 days after the first yellow fever vaccination. The CDR3 coding sequence is TGTGCCAGCAGGGACATGTTCCCCAATGAGCAGTTCTTC. Its translation is CASRDMFPNEQFF.